This entry concerns a single TCR beta chain. What antigen it recognizes has not been identified. Base qualities are not at hand, and no much larger clone is one base apart. What the time point label conveys for this sample: healthy volunteer bleed at 2 weeks. Total RNA was extracted from unfractionated whole blood that had been collected in Tempus Blood RNA tubes. Roughly 5 healthy volunteers were used as TCR sequencing controls and were bled at day 0, 2 weeks and 6 weeks. Ends trimmed: V by 4 bases, J by 2 bases; bases unmatched to a gene: 6. From cysteine to phenylalanine, the CDR3 is 15 amino acids long. Only CDR3 DNA remains: 45 bases, in frame from the first base. CDR1 and CDR2, per the germline V gene, are SGDLS and YYNGEE. These data come from a study of human T cells and chemical hapten exposure listed by TCRdb under 2021. About the investigation overall: Libraries were pooled for sequencing, and variation in per-sample TCR yields was attributed mainly to small differences in library volumes within the pool. The study tracked peripheral blood TCR repertoire changes in vivo during primary and secondary sensitization to the hapten diphenylcyclopropenone (DPC) in alopecia patients. From each blood RNA sample, both TCR alpha and TCR beta chains were sequenced.

Summary of the overall study and its limitations: DPC sensitization did not change how many TCRs were above 1 in 1000 frequency, and no evidence was found of alterations in global repertoire structure. Repeated subsampling changed both the strength of the expansion versus patch-test correlation and the threshold at which the correlation became significant.

The method behind the library was RACE. The data were produced on a NextSeq 500. During library preparation, unique molecular identifiers were attached to individual cDNA molecules so that TCRs could be counted quantitatively and reproducibly. The source study handled its data this way. A median of roughly 100,000 TCRs per sample was observed, with a range of about 23,224 to 690,600. The Decombinator software suite was used to annotate the V, J and CDR3 of the TCR reads. To make PS versus PT1 abundance plots, every sample was subsampled to the same number of TCRs (28,000). Expanded TCRs were defined as absent before sensitization and observed at least eight times at the 2-week time point. Using fastp at Q25 and MiXCR, TCRdb reprocessed the public reads and kept productive beta chains. Here each entry gathers all rows of one CDR3 protein and keeps the most common genes and DNA. None of the V and J calls come from the authors' own analysis; TCRdb made them. The sample includes 100,000 to 150,000 distinct CDR3 sequences, with about 9.4% observed a single time. The ten largest make up around 2% of the sample.

The receptor comes from a male donor in good health. Some clones in this sample may be carry-over from other donors' samples. The chain uses TRBV9 and TRBJ1-1, with TRBD1 identical over 9 junction bases. Material for sequencing was whole blood. The DNA reads as follows: TGTGCCAGCAGCCCCCGGACAGGGGAAAACACTGAAGCTTTCTTT. It specifies CASSPRTGENTEAFF.